Below, 18 T cell receptor beta chains from the same sample are listed, as sequenced in a study of blood T cell repertoires in COVID-19. TCRdb's table, derived via immunoSEQ multiplex PCR, lists solely in-frame clones and lacks some. Of around 100,000 clones listed, more than 80% were seen once; the top ten hold less than 3%. Sequencing was performed on peripheral blood. Every receptor here comes from a man aged 45-65 years with COVID-19, enrolled during active disease.

This clone came up a few times. The chain links TRBV19 to TRBJ2-2; D may be TRBD1 (6 bases). The V end was cut by 10 bases, the J end by 0 bases, with 12 bases between. Germline CDR1 is LNHDA and CDR2 is SQIVND (reference sequence). The CDR3 covers 14 residues. The CDR3 DNA sequence: TGTGCCACACACCGGACAGCGAACACCGGGGAGCTGTTTTTT. Its translation is CATHRTANTGELFF.

This clone came up once. The V gene is TRBV6-5, the J gene TRBJ1-2; no reliable D call. V shed 4 bases and J shed 0 bases, with 6 bases lying between them. This CDR3 spans 13 amino acids. CDR1 is MNHEY, CDR2 SVGAGI, per germline. CDR3 in DNA: TGTGCCAGCAGTTTTACAGCTAACTATGGCTACACCTTC. Translated: CASSFTANYGYTF.

The V gene is TRBV9, the J gene TRBJ2-7; TRBD2 matches at 12 bases. This CDR3 region has 16 residues. Germline loops: CDR1 SGDLS, CDR2 YYNGEE. V was pared by 5 bases and J by 5 bases, with 11 bases of the junction left unmatched. The CDR3 reads CASSPTGTSGSNEQYF. The CDR3 nucleotides are TGTGCCAGCAGTCCCACCGGGACTAGCGGGTCTAACGAGCAGTACTTC.

The chain is built from TRBV27 and TRBJ1-1; D call uncertain. V was cut by 0 bases and J by 3 bases, with 5 bases left in between. The CDR3 runs to 13 residues. Germline CDR1 MNHEY, CDR2 SMNVEV (reference sequence). CDR3 DNA sequence: TGTGCCAGCAGTTTATCCGTATACACTGAAGCTTTCTTT. Amino acid sequence: CASSLSVYTEAFF.

V usage is TRBV30 and J usage is TRBJ1-2, with unresolved D. V lost 0 bases to trimming and J lost 2 bases, with 10 bases between them. This CDR3 has 14 residues. Germline CDR1 GTSNPN, CDR2 SVGIG (reference sequence). The CDR3, as DNA: TGTGCCTGGAGTGTATTGGTCAGGAACTATGGCTACACCTTC. This encodes CAWSVLVRNYGYTF.

In regard to this clone: Other DNA variants within this sample encode the same CDR3. The chain recombines TRBV7-6 with TRBJ2-7; 7 bases line up with TRBD2. V lost 1 base, J lost 4 bases, and 4 bases stayed unmatched. This CDR3 comprises 14 residues. CDR1 and CDR2 (germline): SGHVS, FNYEAQ. CDR3 region: CASSLVQGGYEQYF. In DNA form, the CDR3 reads TGTGCCAGCAGCTTAGTTCAGGGAGGGTACGAGCAGTACTTC. Using reference TRBV7-6 and TRBJ2-7 for the parts outside the CDR3, the full variable domain is GAGVSQSPRYKVTKRGQDVALRCDPISGHVSLYWYRQALGQGPEFLTYFNYEAQQDKSGLPNDRFSAERPEGSISTLTIQRTEQRDSAMYRCASSLVQGGYEQYFGPGTRLTVT.

The CDR3 spells CASRVLGFDTEAFF. The CDR3 nucleotides read TGTGCCAGCAGGGTACTAGGATTTGACACTGAAGCTTTCTTT. This chain uses TRBV27 with TRBJ1-1; D uncertain. This CDR3 spans 14 amino acids. Germline CDR1 is MNHEY and CDR2 is SMNVEV (reference sequence). V dropped 6 bases and J dropped 3 bases, with 14 bases sitting between them.

This rearrangement joins TRBV7-8 to TRBJ1-2; unclear D gene. The CDR3 runs to 15 residues. Trimming took 0 bases from V and 0 from J, leaving 8 bases between them. Per germline, CDR1 SGHVS and CDR2 FQNEAQ. CDR3 DNA sequence: TGTGCCAGCAGCTTAGCGCTGGCAGCTAACTATGGCTACACCTTC. Amino acid sequence: CASSLALAANYGYTF.

This chain joins TRBV9 and TRBJ1-2; 9 nucleotides agree with TRBD1. This CDR3 spans 15 amino acids. J was trimmed by 7 bases and V by 4 bases; bases with no gene match: 11. CDR1 is SGDLS and CDR2 is YYNGEE in the germline V gene. The CDR3 DNA follows: TGTGCCAGCAGCCCTATCTCCGGGACAGGGCCTGGCTACACCTTC. Its translation is CASSPISGTGPGYTF.

The chain uses TRBV28 and TRBJ1-5; D gene uncertain. V was cut by 4 bases and J by 0 bases, with 25 bases left in between. The CDR3 has 20 residues. Germline V CDR1 and CDR2: MDHEN, SYDVKM. CDR3 region: CASSSSPGVRSYYSNQPQHF. CDR3 DNA: TGTGCCAGCAGTTCTAGCCCCGGGGTTCGGTCCTATTATAGCAATCAGCCCCAGCATTTT.

The rearrangement joins TRBV6-1 to TRBJ2-7, with a tentative D call TRBD2 (5 bases). The CDR3 totals 12 residues. Deletions cut 2 bases from V and 6 bases from J, with 8 bases between. Germline V gives CDR1 MNHNS, CDR2 SASEGT. The CDR3 region has the DNA TGTGCCAGCAGTGAAAGAGGAGGCGAGCAGTACTTC. Amino acid sequence: CASSERGGEQYF.

The chain links TRBV9 to TRBJ2-7; the D gene is possibly TRBD1 (5 bases). Trimming took 0 bases from V and 2 from J, leaving 6 bases between them. CDR3 length: 13 residues. Germline V lookup: CDR1 SGDLS, CDR2 YYNGEE. The CDR3 coding sequence is TGTGCCAGCAGCGTAGTGACAGCCTACGAGCAGTACTTC. This codes for CASSVVTAYEQYF.

The V and J genes are TRBV2 and TRBJ1-6; D is unclear. Between the trimmed V and J ends, which lost 6 bases and 2 bases, there was a span of 5 bases. The germline CDR1 and CDR2 sequences are SNHLY and FYNNEI. The CDR3 runs 13 residues. DNA of the CDR3: TGTGCCAGCAGGCAGGCCTATAATTCACCCCTCCACTTT. It is translated as CASRQAYNSPLHF.

This clone was found once. The CDR3 protein is CASRGLTNEKLFF. The CDR3 nucleotides read TGTGCCAGCCGGGGACTGACTAATGAAAAACTGTTTTTT. The J gene is TRBJ1-4, the V gene TRBV27; weak D call: TRBD1 (5 bases). From germline, CDR1 is MNHEY and CDR2 SMNVEV (reference sequence). V lost 8 bases and J 2 bases, leaving 9 bases between the germline ends. This CDR3 has 13 amino acids.

The gene calls are TRBV24-1 and TRBJ2-3, with 13 positions matching TRBD2. The V segment lost 4 bases and the J segment 4 bases; nucleotides outside the gene matches: 4. Germline V gene data show CDR1 as KGHDR and CDR2 as SFDVKD. The CDR3 loop spans 16 amino acids. CDR3 protein: CATSDHGLAGADTQYF. The CDR3 DNA reads as TGTGCCACCAGTGACCACGGACTAGCGGGGGCAGATACGCAGTATTTT.

The chain links TRBV7-3 to TRBJ2-3, with 10 bases that match TRBD2. The CDR3 sequence is 15 residues long. With V trimmed by 5 bases and J by 4 bases, 6 bases remained unmatched. Germline CDR1 SGHTA, CDR2 FQGTGA. The CDR3 sequence: CASSRSGGAADTQYF. CDR3 nucleotide sequence: TGTGCCAGCAGCCGGAGCGGGGGGGCCGCAGATACGCAGTATTTT.

The chain combines TRBV28 with TRBJ1-6, with TRBD1 as a possible D gene (5 bases). Trimming took off 3 bases at V and 9 bases at J, with 12 bases between the two ends. The germline gives CDR1 MDHEN, CDR2 SYDVKM. CDR3 length: 14 amino acids. The DNA for the CDR3 is TGTGCCAGCAGTTTCCGGGGGTCTGTTTCACCCCTCCACTTT. Translation gives CASSFRGSVSPLHF.

The rearrangement uses TRBV18 and TRBJ1-1; TRBD1 aligns across 12 bases. Germline V gene lookup returns CDR1 KGHSH and CDR2 LQKENI. Trimming cost V 6 bases and J 3 bases; bases outside gene matches: 11. The CDR3 has 17 amino acids. DNA for the CDR3: TGTGCCAGCTCCTCACTCCGGGACAGGGGGCCTTACACTGAAGCTTTCTTT. Translating gives CASSSLRDRGPYTEAFF. Looking up the rest from reference TRBV18 and TRBJ1-1 gives the full variable domain: NAGVMQNPRHLVRRRGQEARLRCSPMKGHSHVYWYRQLPEEGLKFMVYLQKENIIDESGMPKERFSAEFPKEGPSILRIQQVVRGDSAAYFCASSSLRDRGPYTEAFFGQGTRLTVV.